This TCR beta chain derives from a study of CD8+CD57+ T cells in acquired aplastic anemia. About the study: Quantities of DNA derived from sorted CD4+ and CD8+ cells averaged about 3.2 ug.

Study conclusions and caveats: The same twenty-nine CD8+ CDR3 sequences occurred in patients and in controls.

The germline gives CDR1 WNHNN, CDR2 SYGVQD (reference sequence). The CDR3 is 13 amino acids. The V and J ends lost 3 bases and 1 base respectively, with 6 bases between them. For CDR3 and TCR beta VDJ profiling, genomic DNA was the template used. Each CDR3 protein gets one entry after TCRdb re-called the reads with MiXCR. The sample includes about 160,000 distinct CDR3 sequences, over 70% of them seen just once. As concerns this clonotype: What it binds is not known.

Before being chosen for sequencing, patients had shown CD8+CD57+ cell expansion by flow cytometry. Prior therapy had not been administered to any patient at the time of blood sampling. The source material was sorted CD4+, CD8+, or CD8+CD57+ T cells (not recorded which) from PBMCs. V usage is TRBV10-1 and J usage is TRBJ1-1; D call uncertain. The clonotype originates from a human donor with aplastic anemia. This chain's CDR3 is CASSDAGNTEAFF. The CDR3 DNA sequence: TGCGCCAGCAGTGATGCAGGGAACACTGAAGCTTTCTTT.